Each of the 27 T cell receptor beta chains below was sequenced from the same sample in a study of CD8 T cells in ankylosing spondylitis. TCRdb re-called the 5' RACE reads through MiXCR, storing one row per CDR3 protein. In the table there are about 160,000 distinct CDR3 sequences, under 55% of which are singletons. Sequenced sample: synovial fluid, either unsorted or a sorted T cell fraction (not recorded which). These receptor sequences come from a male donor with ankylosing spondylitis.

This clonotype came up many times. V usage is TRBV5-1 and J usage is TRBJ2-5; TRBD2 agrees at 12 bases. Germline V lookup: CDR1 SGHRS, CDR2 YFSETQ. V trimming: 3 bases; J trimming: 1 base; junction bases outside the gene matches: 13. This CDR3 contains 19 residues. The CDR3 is CASSWPGNLAGGLQETQYF. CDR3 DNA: TGCGCCAGCAGCTGGCCGGGGAACCTAGCGGGGGGGCTCCAAGAGACCCAGTACTTC.

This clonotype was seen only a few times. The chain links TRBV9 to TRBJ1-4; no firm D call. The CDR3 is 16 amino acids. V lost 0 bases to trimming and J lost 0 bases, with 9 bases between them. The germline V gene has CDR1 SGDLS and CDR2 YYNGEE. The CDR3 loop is CASSVVEFATNEKLFF. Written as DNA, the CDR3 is TGTGCCAGCAGCGTAGTAGAGTTTGCAACTAATGAAAAACTGTTTTTT.

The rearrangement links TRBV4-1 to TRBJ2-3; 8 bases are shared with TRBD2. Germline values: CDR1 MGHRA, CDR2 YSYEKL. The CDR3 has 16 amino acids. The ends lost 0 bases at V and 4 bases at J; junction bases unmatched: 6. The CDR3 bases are TGCGCCAGCAGCCAAGAACCCGGGGGGGCCCCAGATACGCAGTATTTT. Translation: CASSQEPGGAPDTQYF.

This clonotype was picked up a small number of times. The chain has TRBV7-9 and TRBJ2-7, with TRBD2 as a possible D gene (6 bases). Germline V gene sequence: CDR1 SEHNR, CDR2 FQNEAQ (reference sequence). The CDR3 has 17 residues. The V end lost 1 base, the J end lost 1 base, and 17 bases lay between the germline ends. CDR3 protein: CASSLVIVAGWSYEQYF. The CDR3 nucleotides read TGTGCCAGCAGCTTAGTTATCGTGGCGGGATGGTCCTACGAGCAGTACTTC.

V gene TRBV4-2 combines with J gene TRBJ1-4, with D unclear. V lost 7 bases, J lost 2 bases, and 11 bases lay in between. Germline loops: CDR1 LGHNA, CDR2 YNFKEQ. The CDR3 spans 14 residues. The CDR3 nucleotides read TGTGCCAGCAAGTTAATCTCTACTAATGAAAAACTGTTTTTT. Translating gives CASKLISTNEKLFF.

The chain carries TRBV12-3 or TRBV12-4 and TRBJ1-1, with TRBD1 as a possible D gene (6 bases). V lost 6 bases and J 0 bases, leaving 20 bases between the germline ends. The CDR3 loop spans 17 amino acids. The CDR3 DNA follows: TGTGCCAGCAGCCTAACCTGGGGGGGCTTCATGAACACTGAAGCTTTCTTT. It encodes CASSLTWGGFMNTEAFF.

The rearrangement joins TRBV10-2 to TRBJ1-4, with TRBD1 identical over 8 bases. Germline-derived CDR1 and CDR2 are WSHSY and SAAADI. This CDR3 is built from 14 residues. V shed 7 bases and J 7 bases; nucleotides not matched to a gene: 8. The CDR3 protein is CASNTDRGIEKLFF. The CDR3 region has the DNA TGCGCCAGCAATACCGACAGGGGAATTGAAAAACTGTTTTTT.

The CDR3 region is CASSSLGRMNTEAFF. DNA of the CDR3: TGTGCCAGCAGTTCCCTAGGTAGGATGAACACTGAAGCTTTCTTT. The rearrangement joins TRBV11-2 to TRBJ1-1; D is ambiguous. Germline CDR1 reads SGHAT; CDR2 reads FQNNGV. The CDR3 is 15 amino acids. Between the trimmed V and J ends, which lost 6 bases and 0 bases, there was a span of 14 bases.

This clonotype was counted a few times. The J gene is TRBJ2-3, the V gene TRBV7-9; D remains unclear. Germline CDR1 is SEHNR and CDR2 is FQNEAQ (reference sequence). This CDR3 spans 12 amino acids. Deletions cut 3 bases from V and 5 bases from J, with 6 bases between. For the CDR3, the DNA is TGTGCCAGCAGCTTTCCTAGAGATACGCAGTATTTT. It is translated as CASSFPRDTQYF.

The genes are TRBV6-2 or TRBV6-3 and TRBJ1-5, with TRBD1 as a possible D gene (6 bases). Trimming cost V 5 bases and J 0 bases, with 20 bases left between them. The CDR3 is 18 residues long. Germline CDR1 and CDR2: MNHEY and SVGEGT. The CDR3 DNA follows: TGTGCCAGCAGTAACCCCGGGACAATTGATTATAGCAATCAGCCCCAGCATTTT. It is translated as CASSNPGTIDYSNQPQHF.

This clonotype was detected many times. The CDR3 coding sequence is TGTGCCAGTAGTATAGTCAGGGGCAATGAGCAGTTCTTC. Protein: CASSIVRGNEQFF. This chain joins TRBV19 and TRBJ2-1, with TRBD1 as a possible D gene (6 bases). The V end was cut by 1 base, the J end by 6 bases, with 7 bases between. From germline, CDR1 is LNHDA and CDR2 SQIVND (reference sequence). This CDR3 spans 13 amino acids.

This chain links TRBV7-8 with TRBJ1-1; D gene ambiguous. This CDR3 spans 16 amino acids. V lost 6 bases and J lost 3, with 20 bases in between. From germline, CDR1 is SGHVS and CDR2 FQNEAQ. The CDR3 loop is CASSQRWRRSDTEAFF. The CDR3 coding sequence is TGTGCCAGCAGTCAACGGTGGAGGAGGTCGGACACTGAAGCTTTCTTT.

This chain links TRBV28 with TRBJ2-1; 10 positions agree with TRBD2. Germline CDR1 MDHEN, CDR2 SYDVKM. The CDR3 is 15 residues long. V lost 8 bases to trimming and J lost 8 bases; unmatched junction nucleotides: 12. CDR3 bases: TGTGCCAGCGGCGAACCGGGACTAGCGCCTGATGAGCAGTTCTTC. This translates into CASGEPGLAPDEQFF.

The CDR3 nucleotides are TGCAGTGCTTCCACCCCGGGGGGCGGCTATGGCTACACCTTC. This sequence encodes CSASTPGGGYGYTF. This chain uses TRBV20-1 with TRBJ1-2; a weak D match, TRBD1 (6 bases). Trimming pared 5 bases from V and 4 bases from J, leaving 17 bases between. The germline V gene encodes CDR1 DFQATT and CDR2 SNEGSKA (reference sequence). The CDR3 spans 14 residues.

Written as DNA, the CDR3 is TGTGCCAGCAACCCGACCCCCCTCCAGCGGGGGGGCCTGGGCACAGATACGCAGTATTTT. This codes for CASNPTPLQRGGLGTDTQYF. The chain is built from TRBV2 and TRBJ2-3, with 10 positions matching TRBD2. This CDR3 comprises 20 residues. J lost 1 base, V lost 7 bases, and 20 bases had no gene match. The germline CDR1 and CDR2 sequences are SNHLY and FYNNEI.

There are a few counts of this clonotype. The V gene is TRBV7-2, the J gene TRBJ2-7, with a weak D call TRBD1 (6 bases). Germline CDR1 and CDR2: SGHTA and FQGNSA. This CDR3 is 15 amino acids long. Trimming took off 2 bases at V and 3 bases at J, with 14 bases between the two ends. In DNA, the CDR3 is TGTGCCAGCAGCTTATTCGCTACAGGGATCTACGAGCAGTACTTC. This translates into CASSLFATGIYEQYF.

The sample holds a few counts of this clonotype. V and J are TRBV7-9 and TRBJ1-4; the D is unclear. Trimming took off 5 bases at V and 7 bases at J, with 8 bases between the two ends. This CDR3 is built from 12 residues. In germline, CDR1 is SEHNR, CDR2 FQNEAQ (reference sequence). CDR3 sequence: CASSPSGEKLFF. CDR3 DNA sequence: TGTGCCAGCAGCCCGTCCGGTGAAAAACTGTTTTTT.

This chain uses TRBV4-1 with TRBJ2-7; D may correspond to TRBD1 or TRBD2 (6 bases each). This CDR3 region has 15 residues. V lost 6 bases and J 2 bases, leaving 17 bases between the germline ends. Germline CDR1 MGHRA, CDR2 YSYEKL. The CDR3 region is CASSPRGRRTYEQYF. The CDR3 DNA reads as TGCGCCAGCAGTCCTAGGGGGAGGCGTACCTACGAGCAGTACTTC.

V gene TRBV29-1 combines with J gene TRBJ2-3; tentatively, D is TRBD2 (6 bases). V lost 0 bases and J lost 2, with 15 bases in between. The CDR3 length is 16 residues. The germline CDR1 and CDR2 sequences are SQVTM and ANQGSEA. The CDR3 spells CSVEDQEEGPTDTQYF. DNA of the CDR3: TGCAGCGTTGAAGATCAAGAGGAGGGTCCCACAGATACGCAGTATTTT.

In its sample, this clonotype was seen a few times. For the CDR3, the DNA is TGTGCCAGCAGTTCCAACCCTCATACTCCTACAGATACGCAGTATTTT. Encoded protein: CASSSNPHTPTDTQYF. The chain carries TRBV28 and TRBJ2-3; D is undetermined. V was pared by 4 bases and J by 3 bases, with 17 bases between. Germline V CDR1 and CDR2: MDHEN, SYDVKM. The CDR3 totals 16 residues. The variable domain in full, completed from reference TRBV28 and TRBJ2-3, reads DVKVTQSSRYLVKRTGEKVFLECVQDMDHENMFWYRQDPGLGLRLIYFSYDVKMKEKGDIPEGYSVSREKKERFSLILESASTNQTSMYLCASSSNPHTPTDTQYFGPGTRLTVL.

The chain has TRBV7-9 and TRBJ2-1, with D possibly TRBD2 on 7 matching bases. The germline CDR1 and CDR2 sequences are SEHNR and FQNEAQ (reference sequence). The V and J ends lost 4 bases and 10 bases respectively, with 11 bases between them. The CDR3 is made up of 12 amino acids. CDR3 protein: CASSSGGQEQFF. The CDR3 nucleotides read TGTGCCAGCAGCTCGGGGGGCCAAGAGCAGTTCTTC.

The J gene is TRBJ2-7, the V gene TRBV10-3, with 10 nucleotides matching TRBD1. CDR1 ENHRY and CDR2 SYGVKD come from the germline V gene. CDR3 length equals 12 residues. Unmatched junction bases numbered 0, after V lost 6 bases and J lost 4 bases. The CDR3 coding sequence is TGTGCCATCAGGGACAGGGGGTACGAGCAGTACTTC. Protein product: CAIRDRGYEQYF.

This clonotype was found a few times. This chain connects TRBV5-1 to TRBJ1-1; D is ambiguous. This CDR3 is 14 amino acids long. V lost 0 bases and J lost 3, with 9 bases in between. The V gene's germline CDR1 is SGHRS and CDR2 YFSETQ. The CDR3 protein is CASSLAPRHTEAFF. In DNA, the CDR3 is TGCGCCAGCAGCTTGGCCCCCCGACACACTGAAGCTTTCTTT.

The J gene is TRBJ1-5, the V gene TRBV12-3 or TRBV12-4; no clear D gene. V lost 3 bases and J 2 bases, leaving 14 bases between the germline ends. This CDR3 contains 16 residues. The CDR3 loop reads CASSFNTWLGNQPQHF. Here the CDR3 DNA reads TGTGCCAGCAGTTTCAATACTTGGCTGGGCAATCAGCCCCAGCATTTT.

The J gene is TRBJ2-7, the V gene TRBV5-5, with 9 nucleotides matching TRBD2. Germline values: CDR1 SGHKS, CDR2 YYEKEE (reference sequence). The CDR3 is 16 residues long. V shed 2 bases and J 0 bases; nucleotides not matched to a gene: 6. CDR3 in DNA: TGTGCCAGCAGCTTCCTCCTAGCGGGGAGCTCCTACGAGCAGTACTTC. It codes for CASSFLLAGSSYEQYF.

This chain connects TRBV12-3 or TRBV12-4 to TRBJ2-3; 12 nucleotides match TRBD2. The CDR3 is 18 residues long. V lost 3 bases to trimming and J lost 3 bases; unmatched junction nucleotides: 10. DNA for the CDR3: TGTGCCAGCAGTTTTCCGGGACTAGCGGGCGTCGGTACAGATACGCAGTATTTT. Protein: CASSFPGLAGVGTDTQYF.

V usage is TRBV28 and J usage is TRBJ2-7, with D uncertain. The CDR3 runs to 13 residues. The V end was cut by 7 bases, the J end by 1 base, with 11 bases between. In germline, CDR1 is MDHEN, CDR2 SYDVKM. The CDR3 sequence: CASIGRLSYEQYF. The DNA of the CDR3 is TGTGCCAGCATAGGACGGCTGTCCTACGAGCAGTACTTC. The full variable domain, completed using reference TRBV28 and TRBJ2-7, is DVKVTQSSRYLVKRTGEKVFLECVQDMDHENMFWYRQDPGLGLRLIYFSYDVKMKEKGDIPEGYSVSREKKERFSLILESASTNQTSMYLCASIGRLSYEQYFGPGTRLTVT.